Detailed here is one T cell receptor beta chain. The source of the sample is a study of blood T cell repertoires in COVID-19. Study-level information: COVID-19 samples collected from the United States, Italy and Spain covered acute and convalescent phases. The analysed material was cDNA or gDNA that came from T cells, B-cell-depleted T cells, or PBMCs.

The V gene's germline CDR1 is KGHSH and CDR2 LQKENI. The CDR3 runs to 16 residues. V was clipped by 3 bases and J by 0 bases, with 12 bases between them. Original processing methods: Counts of nucleated cells, estimated from reference gene primer amplification, were obtained. The data were produced by immunoSEQ multiplex PCR, yet TCRdb's version contains in-frame clones alone and is incomplete. D and trimming were read from the DNA, whereas the V and J calls and clone size are those reported in that table. The sample holds 160,000 or so clones, around 75% seen once. This chain joins TRBV18 and TRBJ2-1; possibly TRBD1 for D (6 bases). Material: peripheral blood. The sequence was collected from an elderly woman with acute or convalescent COVID-19. Here the CDR3 reads CASSPLGQSSYNEQFF. CDR3 in DNA: TGTGCCAGCTCACCTCTGGGACAAAGCTCCTACAATGAGCAGTTCTTC.